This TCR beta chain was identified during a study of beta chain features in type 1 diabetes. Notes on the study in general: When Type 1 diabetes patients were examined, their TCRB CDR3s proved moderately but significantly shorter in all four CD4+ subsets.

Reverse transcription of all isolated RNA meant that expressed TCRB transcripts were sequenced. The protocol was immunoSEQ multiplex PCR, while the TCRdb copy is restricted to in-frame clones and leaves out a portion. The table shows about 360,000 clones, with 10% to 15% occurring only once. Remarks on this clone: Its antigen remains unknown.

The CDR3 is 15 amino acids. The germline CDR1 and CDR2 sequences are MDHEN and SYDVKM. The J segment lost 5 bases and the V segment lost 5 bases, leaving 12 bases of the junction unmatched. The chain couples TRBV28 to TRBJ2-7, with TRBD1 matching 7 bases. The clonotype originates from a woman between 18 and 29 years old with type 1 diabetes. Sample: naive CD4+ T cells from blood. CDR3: CASSTHTGDKDEQYF. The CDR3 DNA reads TGTGCCAGCAGTACCCATACAGGGGATAAGGACGAGCAGTACTTC. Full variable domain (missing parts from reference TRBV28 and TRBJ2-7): DVKVTQSSRYLVKRTGEKVFLECVQDMDHENMFWYRQDPGLGLRLIYFSYDVKMKEKGDIPEGYSVSREKKERFSLILESASTNQTSMYLCASSTHTGDKDEQYFGPGTRLTVT.